This T cell receptor (beta chain) was identified during a study of response to subunit inactivated influenza vaccine. TCRdb used MiXCR to reprocess the RT-PCR reads, holding one entry per CDR3 protein. The table lists hundreds of thousands of distinct CDR3 sequences, approximately 24% of them singletons. Study-wide results and limits: Each seasonal influenza vaccination recruits few new T cells, the authors suggested.

Regarding this clonotype: Its antigen is undetermined.

The CDR3 has 14 amino acids. Germline V gene lookup returns CDR1 SQVTM and CDR2 ANQGSEA. The ends were cut back, 4 bases at V and 0 bases at J, with 10 bases in the middle. This clonotype was sampled from a man aged 45-65 years who received an inactivated influenza vaccine. Sequencing was performed on CD4+ T cells sorted from PBMCs, taken 5 days after vaccination. The V gene is TRBV29-1, the J gene TRBJ2-1; D ambiguous. The CDR3: CSVGAQLSYNEQFF. The CDR3 coding sequence is TGCAGCGTTGGAGCACAGCTCTCCTACAATGAGCAGTTCTTC.